These 32 T cell receptor beta chains came from one sample sequenced in a study of blood T cell repertoires in COVID-19. Assay: immunoSEQ multiplex PCR; the TCRdb copy retains only in-frame clones and omits some. The repertoire holds around 300,000 clones, roughly 89% seen once, with 0.9% to 1% in the top ten. Sequenced material: peripheral blood. The receptor source for this set is a woman aged 35 to 49 who had recovered from COVID-19.

This clone was observed once. The chain has TRBV27 and TRBJ2-5; 10 nucleotides line up with TRBD1. The V gene's germline CDR1 is MNHEY and CDR2 SMNVEV (reference sequence). The CDR3 covers 15 residues. J was trimmed by 3 bases and V by 5 bases; bases with no gene match: 6. The CDR3 sequence: CASSPRGTGEETQYF. The CDR3 bases are TGTGCCAGCAGTCCCCGAGGGACAGGGGAAGAGACCCAGTACTTC.

J is TRBJ1-2 and V is TRBV3-1 (or the pseudogene TRBV3-2); D is perhaps TRBD1 (5 bases). The V end lost 2 bases, the J end lost 6 bases, and 13 bases lay between the germline ends. The CDR3 is 14 residues long. Germline V gene lookup returns CDR1 LGHDT and CDR2 YNNKEL (reference sequence). CDR3 DNA sequence: TGTGCCAGCAGCCAACGGGACTTTGTCCATGGCTACACCTTC. Translating it yields CASSQRDFVHGYTF.

The CDR3 nucleotides are TGTGCCAGTAGTATGCTGCGGGAGGGCCGAGAGACCCAGTACTTC. It encodes CASSMLREGRETQYF. The chain combines TRBV19 with TRBJ2-5, with TRBD2 identical over 9 bases. V lost 3 bases and J lost 4; bases outside the gene matches: 6. The CDR3 loop spans 15 amino acids. From germline, CDR1 is LNHDA and CDR2 SQIVND (reference sequence). Variable domain in full (rest from reference TRBV19 and TRBJ2-5): DGGITQSPKYLFRKEGQNVTLSCEQNLNHDAMYWYRQDPGQGLRLIYYSQIVNDFQKGDIAEGYSVSREKKESFPLTVTSAQKNPTAFYLCASSMLREGRETQYFGPGTRLLVL.

The chain employs TRBV5-8 and TRBJ2-1; 11 bases match TRBD2. Germline trimming cut 3 bases from V and 7 bases from J; bases unmatched to any gene: 12. The CDR3 is 17 amino acids. Germline V lookup: CDR1 SGHTS, CDR2 YDEGEE. CDR3 amino acids: CASSSTGTSGSANEQFF. CDR3 nucleotides: TGTGCCAGCAGCTCGACTGGCACTAGCGGGAGTGCAAATGAGCAGTTCTTC.

The chain couples TRBV7-9 to TRBJ2-7, with 7 bases aligning to TRBD1. Per the germline V gene, CDR1 is SEHNR and CDR2 is FQNEAQ (reference sequence). The CDR3 consists of 14 residues. The V segment lost 5 bases and the J segment 1 base; nucleotides outside the gene matches: 5. This chain's CDR3 is CASSPKTGSYEQYF. CDR3 bases: TGTGCCAGCAGCCCGAAGACAGGGTCCTACGAGCAGTACTTC.

The chain carries TRBV9 and TRBJ2-7; D is uncertain. Germline V gene sequence: CDR1 SGDLS, CDR2 YYNGEE. The CDR3 consists of 14 residues. V was clipped by 0 bases and J by 4 bases, with 11 bases between them. The chain's CDR3 is CASSVGTEPYEQYF. The CDR3 DNA follows: TGTGCCAGCAGCGTAGGTACAGAGCCTTACGAGCAGTACTTC.

The chain joins TRBV19 to TRBJ1-5; D ambiguous. Germline V gene sequence: CDR1 LNHDA, CDR2 SQIVND (reference sequence). The CDR3 is 15 amino acids. The V and J ends lost 10 bases and 0 bases respectively, with 16 bases between them. For the CDR3, the DNA is TGTGCCACCGCCGGAGGTCATTATAGCAATCAGCCCCAGCATTTT. Its translation is CATAGGHYSNQPQHF.

The chain is built from TRBV28 and TRBJ2-7; D is uncertain. This CDR3 has 12 residues. Germline CDR1 is MDHEN and CDR2 is SYDVKM. The V and J ends lost 4 bases and 7 bases respectively, with 11 bases between them. The CDR3 region has the DNA TGTGCCAGCAGTTCCTCCGACTGGGAGCAGTACTTC. Protein sequence: CASSSSDWEQYF.

J is TRBJ2-2 and V is TRBV5-8, with TRBD2 identical over 7 bases. CDR1 and CDR2 from the germline V gene are SGHTS and YDEGEE. V lost 1 base and J lost 4; bases outside the gene matches: 10. This CDR3 region has 17 residues. The DNA for the CDR3 is TGTGCCAGCAGCTTGTATCTTTCTAGCGGAGCCACCGGGGAGCTGTTTTTT. Amino acids: CASSLYLSSGATGELFF.

The chain recombines TRBV7-9 with TRBJ2-1; TRBD2 might be the D (5 bases). This CDR3 spans 16 amino acids. V shed 5 bases and J shed 0 bases, with 14 bases lying between them. In germline, CDR1 is SEHNR, CDR2 FQNEAQ (reference sequence). CDR3 amino acids: CASSRTTGSSYNEQFF. The CDR3 nucleotides read TGTGCCAGCAGCCGTACCACGGGAAGCTCCTACAATGAGCAGTTCTTC.

This rearrangement joins TRBV6-6 to TRBJ2-1, with 8 bases aligning to TRBD2. The CDR3 consists of 16 residues. Trimming took 0 bases from V and 1 from J; bases not matched to a gene: 2. Germline V gene lookup returns CDR1 MNHNY and CDR2 SVGAGI (reference sequence). The CDR3 DNA sequence: TGTGCCAGCAGTTACTCGTTAGCGGGGTCCTACAATGAGCAGTTCTTC. Encoded protein: CASSYSLAGSYNEQFF.

The table lists this clone with a few counts. The V call is TRBV6-1, the J call TRBJ1-5; D is undetermined. CDR1 is MNHNS and CDR2 is SASEGT in the germline V gene. The CDR3 covers 15 residues. V was cut by 2 bases and J by 6 bases, with 14 bases left in between. DNA of the CDR3: TGTGCCAGCAGTGAATCTCTCTCGGTGCTTCAGCCCCAGCATTTT. It encodes CASSESLSVLQPQHF.

The chain combines TRBV7-8 with TRBJ2-7, with unresolved D. This CDR3 has 14 amino acids. The germline gives CDR1 SGHVS, CDR2 FQNEAQ. Trimming took off 7 bases at V and 1 base at J, with 14 bases between the two ends. CDR3 nucleotide sequence: TGTGCCAGCACCACGCGTCCCGCGTCCTACGAGCAGTACTTC. It translates to CASTTRPASYEQYF.

The chain joins TRBV11-3 to TRBJ1-1; 10 nucleotides match TRBD1. The V and J ends lost 5 bases and 11 bases, in that order; junction bases with no gene match: 2. The CDR3 consists of 11 residues. Germline V CDR1 and CDR2: SGHNT, YENEEA. CDR3 DNA sequence: TGTGCCAGCAGCAGACAGGGGGCGGCTTTCTTT. Translated: CASSRQGAAFF.

J is TRBJ2-5 and V is TRBV11-3; 7 nucleotides align to TRBD2. The ends lost 8 bases at V and 5 bases at J; junction bases unmatched: 8. CDR3 size: 13 residues. Germline V gene data show CDR1 as SGHNT and CDR2 as YENEEA. CDR3 in DNA: TGTGCCAGCGGTAGCGGGTGGGCGGAGACCCAGTACTTC. Amino acids: CASGSGWAETQYF.

The CDR3 nucleotides are TGCGCCAGCAGCCAAGAGGTCGGGGTGTCGTCCTACGAGCAGTACTTC. Translation gives CASSQEVGVSSYEQYF. V usage is TRBV4-1 and J usage is TRBJ2-7; D may be TRBD2 (5 bases). The germline V gene has CDR1 MGHRA and CDR2 YSYEKL. The germline V and J ends were trimmed by 0 bases and 1 base, with 13 bases remaining between them. The CDR3 runs 16 residues.

This chain joins TRBV2 and TRBJ1-4; D gene uncertain. Germline lookup yields CDR1 SNHLY and CDR2 FYNNEI. The CDR3 consists of 15 residues. The V gene lost 2 bases and the J gene lost 0 bases, with 7 bases spanning the gap. CDR3 DNA: TGTGCCAGCAGTGAACAGGATCCAACTAATGAAAAACTGTTTTTT. It encodes CASSEQDPTNEKLFF.

The chain recombines TRBV19 with TRBJ2-7; 8 positions agree with TRBD1. CDR3 length: 13 residues. Germline-derived CDR1 and CDR2 are LNHDA and SQIVND (reference sequence). V shed 6 bases and J 4 bases; nucleotides not matched to a gene: 5. Here the CDR3 DNA reads TGTGCCAGTAGAGGACAGGGTCGATACGAGCAGTACTTC. Protein sequence: CASRGQGRYEQYF. Supplemented by reference TRBV19 and TRBJ2-7, the full variable domain reads DGGITQSPKYLFRKEGQNVTLSCEQNLNHDAMYWYRQDPGQGLRLIYYSQIVNDFQKGDIAEGYSVSREKKESFPLTVTSAQKNPTAFYLCASRGQGRYEQYFGPGTRLTVT.

J is TRBJ2-7 and V is TRBV5-1; tentatively, D is TRBD2 (5 bases). CDR3 length: 14 amino acids. V was shortened by 0 bases and J by 6 bases, with 13 bases between the two germline ends. Per the germline V gene, CDR1 is SGHRS and CDR2 is YFSETQ. Written as DNA, the CDR3 is TGCGCCAGCAGCTTGGACGGGAATTCGCTCGAGCAGTACTTC. As protein: CASSLDGNSLEQYF.

The chain is built from TRBV3-1 (or the pseudogene TRBV3-2) and TRBJ2-5; 16 bases are shared with TRBD2. V lost 4 bases, J lost 0 bases, and 8 bases stayed unmatched. Germline CDR1 and CDR2: LGHDT and YNNKEL (reference sequence). The CDR3 contains 19 residues. CDR3 coding DNA: TGTGCCAGCAGCCCTCTGTTAGGGACTAGCGGGAGGGACCAAGAGACCCAGTACTTC. Translation: CASSPLLGTSGRDQETQYF.

V usage is TRBV11-3 and J usage is TRBJ2-5; D remains ambiguous. The V end was cut by 5 bases, the J end by 1 base, with 2 bases between. In germline, CDR1 is SGHNT, CDR2 YENEEA. The CDR3 is 11 amino acids. The CDR3: CASSRQETQYF. The CDR3 nucleotides read TGTGCCAGCAGCCGCCAAGAGACCCAGTACTTC. The full variable domain, rest sourced from reference TRBV11-3 and TRBJ2-5, is EAGVVQSPRYKIIEKKQPVAFWCNPISGHNTLYWYLQNLGQGPELLIRYENEEAVDDSQLPKDRFSAERLKGVDSTLKIQPAELGDSAVYLCASSRQETQYFGPGTRLLVL.

V is TRBV19 and J is TRBJ2-1; weak D call: TRBD1 (5 bases). The germline V gene has CDR1 LNHDA and CDR2 SQIVND (reference sequence). Trimming stripped 3 bases from V and 3 bases from J, with 21 bases between. The CDR3 runs 18 residues. The CDR3 bases are TGTGCCAGTAGTATTCTGGGCGCTAACAGTAGGGGCTACAATGAGCAGTTCTTC. Amino acid sequence: CASSILGANSRGYNEQFF.

The chain combines TRBV28 with TRBJ1-2; 9 nucleotides agree with TRBD1. The CDR3 covers 15 residues. Trimming cost V 6 bases and J 4 bases; bases outside gene matches: 9. The V gene's germline CDR1 is MDHEN and CDR2 SYDVKM. The CDR3 here is CASSPGQGNPYGYTF. CDR3 in DNA: TGTGCCAGCAGCCCGGGACAGGGCAATCCCTATGGCTACACCTTC.

CDR3 nucleotides: TGTGCCAGCAGCCCGGGACTGGGGAAAGAGACCCAGTACTTC. The encoded protein is CASSPGLGKETQYF. The J gene is TRBJ2-5, the V gene TRBV7-9, with D tentatively TRBD2 (6 bases). The CDR3 totals 14 residues. Trimming took 5 bases from V and 3 from J, leaving 13 bases between them. Germline loops: CDR1 SEHNR, CDR2 FQNEAQ (reference sequence). Variable domain in full (rest from reference TRBV7-9 and TRBJ2-5): DTGVSQNPRHKITKRGQNVTFRCDPISEHNRLYWYRQTLGQGPEFLTYFQNEAQLEKSRLLSDRFSAERPKGSFSTLEIQRTEQGDSAMYLCASSPGLGKETQYFGPGTRLLVL.

This clone has more than one count but fewer than ten. CDR3 region: CASSESGTSGVPETQYF. CDR3 coding DNA: TGCGCCAGCAGCGAATCCGGGACTAGCGGAGTCCCCGAGACCCAGTACTTC. J is TRBJ2-5 and V is TRBV5-1, with 11 bases aligning to TRBD2. V lost 4 bases, J lost 5 bases, and 13 bases stayed unmatched. This CDR3 contains 17 residues. Germline-derived CDR1 and CDR2 are SGHRS and YFSETQ.

The chain carries TRBV19 and TRBJ2-5; D unresolved. CDR1 is LNHDA and CDR2 is SQIVND in the germline V gene (reference sequence). The CDR3 covers 12 residues. Trimming removed 5 bases from V and 5 bases from J, with 9 bases in between. CDR3 bases: TGTGCCAGTAGTTTCTTCGGGGAGACCCAGTACTTC. Amino acid sequence: CASSFFGETQYF. The variable domain in full, completed from reference TRBV19 and TRBJ2-5, reads DGGITQSPKYLFRKEGQNVTLSCEQNLNHDAMYWYRQDPGQGLRLIYYSQIVNDFQKGDIAEGYSVSREKKESFPLTVTSAQKNPTAFYLCASSFFGETQYFGPGTRLLVL.

The chain links TRBV28 to TRBJ2-5; 10 bases align to TRBD1. The trim removed 7 bases at V and 5 bases at J, leaving 13 bases unmatched. Germline V gene data show CDR1 as MDHEN and CDR2 as SYDVKM. The CDR3 runs 16 residues. CDR3 loop: CASTQWADRGGETQYF. The CDR3 region has the DNA TGTGCCAGCACCCAATGGGCGGACAGGGGGGGGGAGACCCAGTACTTC.

The CDR3 sequence: CAWNPSRGAFF. The CDR3 DNA reads as TGTGCCTGGAACCCCTCGCGGGGGGCTTTCTTT. The V gene is TRBV30, the J gene TRBJ1-1, with a possible D match to TRBD1 (5 bases). The germline CDR1 and CDR2 sequences are GTSNPN and SVGIG (reference sequence). The CDR3 consists of 11 residues. The V end was cut by 4 bases, the J end by 11 bases, with 14 bases between.

The rearrangement uses TRBV28 and TRBJ1-2, with 9 positions matching TRBD1. This CDR3 has 11 amino acids. The ends lost 6 bases at V and 9 bases at J; junction bases unmatched: 2. Looked up from germline, CDR1 is MDHEN and CDR2 is SYDVKM. In DNA form, the CDR3 reads TGTGCCAGCAGGGACAGGGGTAGCTACACCTTC. Protein product: CASRDRGSYTF.

The chain carries TRBV5-1 and TRBJ2-2, with D unresolved. This CDR3 has 14 amino acids. Trimming left V 3 bases short and J 0 bases short, with 6 bases between. Per germline, CDR1 SGHRS and CDR2 YFSETQ. The CDR3 nucleotides read TGCGCCAGCAGCTCTAGAGCGAACACCGGGGAGCTGTTTTTT. This sequence encodes CASSSRANTGELFF. The full variable domain, completed using reference TRBV5-1 and TRBJ2-2, is KAGVTQTPRYLIKTRGQQVTLSCSPISGHRSVSWYQQTPGQGLQFLFEYFSETQRNKGNFPGRFSGRQFSNSRSEMNVSTLELGDSALYLCASSSRANTGELFFGEGSRLTVL.

V usage is TRBV19 and J usage is TRBJ2-1; D is unclear. V was trimmed by 5 bases and J by 8 bases, leaving 13 bases between them. The germline V gene encodes CDR1 LNHDA and CDR2 SQIVND (reference sequence). The CDR3 sequence is 13 residues long. CDR3 in DNA: TGTGCCAGTAGTCCCATAAACTTAGATGAGCAGTTCTTC. It encodes CASSPINLDEQFF.

This clone was found once. This sequence joins TRBV11-2 and TRBJ2-5; tentatively, D is TRBD2 (5 bases). Germline CDR1 SGHAT, CDR2 FQNNGV. This CDR3 is built from 13 residues. V was trimmed by 3 bases and J by 4 bases, leaving 9 bases between them. CDR3 sequence (DNA): TGTGCCAGCAGCTTCGGAGCGGCAGAGACCCAGTACTTC. Its protein is CASSFGAAETQYF.